Shown below are 32 T cell receptor beta chains from a single sample sequenced in a study of cytomegalovirus exposure and HLA in healthy donors. Primers for the PCR totalled 60 Vbeta and 13 Jbeta. TCRdb's copy holds only in-frame clones and misses some; the assay was immunoSEQ multiplex PCR. In the table there are 60,000 to 90,000 clones, approximately 70% of which are singletons. Sequenced: PBMCs. The receptor source for this set is a woman aged 45 to 65 in good health and CMV-seropositive.

In regard to this clone: Other DNA sequences in the sample encode the same CDR3. The chain combines TRBV27 with TRBJ2-7; perhaps TRBD1 as D (5 bases). The CDR3 runs to 13 residues. The V end was cut by 2 bases, the J end by 1 base, with 6 bases between. The germline gives CDR1 MNHEY, CDR2 SMNVEV (reference sequence). CDR3 sequence (DNA): TGTGCCAGCAGTTTACAGGGATCCTACGAGCAGTACTTC. As protein: CASSLQGSYEQYF.

This clone was observed a single time. The gene calls are TRBV19 and TRBJ2-1; D unclear. This CDR3 region has 12 residues. Germline values: CDR1 LNHDA, CDR2 SQIVND (reference sequence). Trimming cost V 3 bases and J 9 bases, with 9 bases left between them. The CDR3 nucleotides are TGTGCCAGTAGTATGGAGTTGGGTGAGCAGTTCTTC. It codes for CASSMELGEQFF.

V and J are TRBV11-2 and TRBJ2-1, with D maybe TRBD2 (6 bases). The germline gives CDR1 SGHAT, CDR2 FQNNGV. V lost 5 bases to trimming and J lost 8 bases, with 16 bases between them. The CDR3 is made up of 14 amino acids. The CDR3 DNA sequence: TGTGCCAGCAGCGCCCAGACTAGTAGCGATGAGCAGTTCTTC. Translation gives CASSAQTSSDEQFF.

There are a few counts of this clone. This rearrangement joins TRBV27 to TRBJ2-5; 8 positions agree with TRBD2. The V and J ends lost 7 bases and 2 bases, in that order; junction bases with no gene match: 12. This CDR3 comprises 16 residues. Germline V gene data show CDR1 as MNHEY and CDR2 as SMNVEV (reference sequence). The CDR3 spells CASTRRGVAGQETQYF. The CDR3 coding sequence is TGTGCCAGCACGAGAAGGGGGGTAGCGGGGCAAGAGACCCAGTACTTC.

This clone was counted a few times. CDR3 protein: CASSYSVQGQPQHF. For the CDR3, the DNA is TGTGCCAGCAGTTACTCGGTACAGGGGCAGCCCCAGCATTTT. The chain joins TRBV6-6 to TRBJ1-5, with 7 bases identical to TRBD1. Per germline, CDR1 MNHNY and CDR2 SVGAGI (reference sequence). The CDR3 length is 14 residues. Trimming removed 0 bases from V and 7 bases from J; junction bases left unmatched: 3.

The chain combines TRBV11-2 with TRBJ2-5; D unresolved. Deletions cut 0 bases from V and 5 bases from J, with 16 bases between. CDR3 length equals 16 residues. The germline V gene has CDR1 SGHAT and CDR2 FQNNGV. CDR3 nucleotides: TGTGCCAGCAGCTTAGATATCGGTTTGGCGGCGGAGACCCAGTACTTC. Translated, it gives CASSLDIGLAAETQYF. Variable domain in full (rest from reference TRBV11-2 and TRBJ2-5): EAGVAQSPRYKIIEKRQSVAFWCNPISGHATLYWYQQILGQGPKLLIQFQNNGVVDDSQLPKDRFSAERLKGVDSTLKIQPAKLEDSAVYLCASSLDIGLAAETQYFGPGTRLLVL.

The chain joins TRBV9 to TRBJ1-4; perhaps TRBD1 as D (6 bases). The V gene's germline CDR1 is SGDLS and CDR2 YYNGEE. The V and J ends lost 0 bases and 10 bases respectively, with 10 bases between them. This CDR3 is built from 13 residues. CDR3 in DNA: TGTGCCAGCAGCGTAGGTGAAGGGGGAAAACTGTTTTTT. It encodes CASSVGEGGKLFF.

This clone was observed a handful of times. The CDR3 sequence is CASSWRAGVSYNEQFF. DNA for the CDR3: TGTGCCAGCAGTTGGAGGGCGGGAGTGTCCTACAATGAGCAGTTCTTC. The genes are TRBV6-6 and TRBJ2-1; 7 bases align to TRBD2. CDR1 and CDR2 (germline): MNHNY, SVGAGI (reference sequence). V lost 4 bases and J lost 1; bases outside the gene matches: 7. This CDR3 is 16 amino acids long.

The rearrangement joins TRBV5-4 to TRBJ1-4; 10 positions agree with TRBD1. Germline CDR1 is SGHNT and CDR2 is YYREEE (reference sequence). This CDR3 is built from 17 residues. J lost 4 bases, V lost 0 bases, and 6 bases had no gene match. The DNA of the CDR3 is TGTGCCAGCAGCTTGGAGACAGGGGGCATCGGTAATGAAAAACTGTTTTTT. This translates into CASSLETGGIGNEKLFF.

The V call is TRBV5-4, the J call TRBJ2-3; TRBD2 aligns across 7 bases. The V gene end was trimmed by 4 bases and the J gene end by 4 bases; junction bases not matched to a gene: 15. Germline values: CDR1 SGHNT, CDR2 YYREEE (reference sequence). The CDR3 is 17 residues long. The CDR3 coding sequence is TGTGCCAGCAGCCGTGAATGGGGGGGGACGGGCGCAGATACGCAGTATTTT. The encoded protein is CASSREWGGTGADTQYF.

In its sample, this clone was seen a few times. The CDR3 loop reads CASSEGRGNYGYTF. The CDR3 nucleotides are TGTGCCAGCAGTGAAGGGAGGGGAAACTATGGCTACACCTTC. The chain uses TRBV2 and TRBJ1-2; tentative D call: TRBD1 (5 bases). The CDR3 spans 14 residues. Germline CDR1 is SNHLY and CDR2 is FYNNEI. V was shortened by 1 base and J by 2 bases, with 8 bases between the two germline ends.

V usage is TRBV30 and J usage is TRBJ2-7; 12 bases fit TRBD2. The junction had 13 bases not matched to a gene; V was cut back by 3 bases and J by 7 bases. This CDR3 contains 16 residues. Germline CDR1 is GTSNPN and CDR2 is SVGIG (reference sequence). The CDR3 spells CAWSQTSGGQAREQYF. For the CDR3, the DNA is TGTGCCTGGAGCCAGACTAGCGGGGGCCAGGCTAGGGAGCAGTACTTC.

V gene TRBV2 combines with J gene TRBJ2-7, with a tentative D call TRBD1 (6 bases). The germline V gene encodes CDR1 SNHLY and CDR2 FYNNEI. V was pared by 7 bases and J by 7 bases, with 26 bases between. The CDR3 contains 16 residues. The DNA of the CDR3 is TGTGCCAGCATCCTAATTGACAGGCTGGCTACTGGGGAGCAGTACTTC. It translates to CASILIDRLATGEQYF.

The chain employs TRBV29-1 and TRBJ2-3, with 7 bases fitting TRBD2. The CDR3 is made up of 13 amino acids. CDR1 and CDR2 (germline): SQVTM, ANQGSEA. Unmatched junction bases numbered 4, after V lost 1 base and J lost 6 bases. The CDR3 loop reads CSVEGRESDTQYF. DNA for the CDR3: TGCAGCGTTGAAGGGCGGGAGAGTGATACGCAGTATTTT.

The chain couples TRBV9 to TRBJ1-5; 10 bases fit TRBD1. This CDR3 is built from 15 residues. J gave up 2 bases and V 3 bases, and 2 bases lay outside the gene matches. The germline gives CDR1 SGDLS, CDR2 YYNGEE. CDR3 region: CASSAGTGGNQPQHF. CDR3 nucleotide sequence: TGTGCCAGCAGCGCCGGGACAGGGGGCAATCAGCCCCAGCATTTT.

The rearrangement links TRBV30 to TRBJ1-2, with unresolved D. The length of the CDR3 is 12 residues. Germline V CDR1 and CDR2: GTSNPN, SVGIG (reference sequence). V was cut by 5 bases and J by 3 bases, with 10 bases left in between. CDR3 protein: CAWVDFYYGYTF. CDR3 DNA sequence: TGTGCCTGGGTAGACTTTTACTATGGCTACACCTTC. Combining the CDR3 with reference TRBV30 and TRBJ1-2 gives the whole variable domain SQTIHQWPATLVQPVGSPLSLECTVEGTSNPNLYWYRQAAGRGLQLLFYSVGIGQISSEVPQNLSASRPQDRQFILSSKKLLLSDSGFYLCAWVDFYYGYTFGSGTRLTVV.

The rearrangement joins TRBV27 to TRBJ2-7; 7 bases fit TRBD1. V was pared by 5 bases and J by 5 bases, with 9 bases of the junction left unmatched. CDR3 length: 14 residues. CDR1 and CDR2 (germline): MNHEY, SMNVEV (reference sequence). For the CDR3, the DNA is TGTGCCAGCAGTACACGGACAGGCGGCCACGAGCAGTACTTC. Translating gives CASSTRTGGHEQYF.

This clone has only a few counts. The V and J genes are TRBV19 and TRBJ2-1; 11 bases agree with TRBD2. Germline CDR1 reads LNHDA; CDR2 reads SQIVND (reference sequence). The CDR3 has 16 residues. V shed 5 bases, J shed 6 bases, and the junction held 9 bases outside the gene matches. CDR3: CASSPRTSGYRNEQFF. The CDR3 coding sequence is TGTGCCAGTAGTCCCCGGACTAGCGGGTATCGCAATGAGCAGTTCTTC.

This clone occurred a few times. The rearrangement joins TRBV6-6 to TRBJ2-7; the D gene is possibly TRBD2 (6 bases). Trimming pared 0 bases from V and 4 bases from J, leaving 13 bases between. Germline V gene data show CDR1 as MNHNY and CDR2 as SVGAGI (reference sequence). The CDR3 loop spans 15 amino acids. DNA for the CDR3: TGTGCCAGCAGTTACTCGAGGGCGCGGGATTACGAGCAGTACTTC. Protein sequence: CASSYSRARDYEQYF.

CDR3 loop: CAITGGGSRTNEQFF. The CDR3 bases are TGTGCCATAACCGGAGGCGGGAGTAGGACGAATGAGCAGTTCTTC. V usage is TRBV30 and J usage is TRBJ2-1, with 7 bases fitting TRBD2. Per the germline V gene, CDR1 is GTSNPN and CDR2 is SVGIG (reference sequence). The CDR3 runs to 15 residues. The V and J ends lost 8 bases and 7 bases, in that order; junction bases with no gene match: 17. The full variable domain, completed using reference TRBV30 and TRBJ2-1, is SQTIHQWPATLVQPVGSPLSLECTVEGTSNPNLYWYRQAAGRGLQLLFYSVGIGQISSEVPQNLSASRPQDRQFILSSKKLLLSDSGFYLCAITGGGSRTNEQFFGPGTRLTVL.

V and J are TRBV14 and TRBJ2-7, with 12 bases matching TRBD2. The trim removed 4 bases at V and 9 bases at J, leaving 10 bases unmatched. Per the germline V gene, CDR1 is SGHDN and CDR2 is FVKESK. This CDR3 has 15 amino acids. The CDR3 coding sequence is TGTGCCAGCAGCCGACTAGCGGGAGTCCAATCCCCGCAGTACTTC. Translated: CASSRLAGVQSPQYF. The full variable domain, with the rest looked up from reference TRBV14 and TRBJ2-7, is EAGVTQFPSHSVIEKGQTVTLRCDPISGHDNLYWYRRVMGKEIKFLLHFVKESKQDESGMPNNRFLAERTGGTYSTLKVQPAELEDSGVYFCASSRLAGVQSPQYFGPGTRLTVT.

This sequence joins TRBV6-5 and TRBJ2-5; 11 bases are shared with TRBD2. The V segment lost 4 bases and the J segment 1 base; nucleotides outside the gene matches: 5. The CDR3 is made up of 16 amino acids. Germline CDR1 is MNHEY and CDR2 is SVGAGI. In nucleotides, the CDR3 is TGTGCCAGCAGTTCCGGGACTAGCGGCACCCAAGAGACCCAGTACTTC. Its translation is CASSSGTSGTQETQYF.

The chain carries TRBV2 and TRBJ2-7; 7 nucleotides align to TRBD1. Germline V gene data show CDR1 as SNHLY and CDR2 as FYNNEI. CDR3 size: 15 residues. The V segment lost 3 bases and the J segment 2 bases; nucleotides outside the gene matches: 7. For the CDR3, the DNA is TGTGCCAGCAGTGAGCTACAGGGGAAAACCTACGAGCAGTACTTC. Protein product: CASSELQGKTYEQYF.

This chain uses TRBV5-1 with TRBJ2-3; 9 bases are a match to TRBD1. In germline, CDR1 is SGHRS, CDR2 YFSETQ. This CDR3 is 15 amino acids long. V trimming: 5 bases; J trimming: 4 bases; junction bases outside the gene matches: 8. In DNA, the CDR3 is TGCGCCAGCAGACTAACAGGGGGCGCAGCAGATACGCAGTATTTT. Protein product: CASRLTGGAADTQYF.

V usage is TRBV6-5 and J usage is TRBJ2-7, with D possibly being TRBD1 (5 bases). Germline CDR1 MNHEY, CDR2 SVGAGI. The CDR3 extends over 14 amino acids. The V end lost 6 bases, the J end lost 4 bases, and 16 bases lay between the germline ends. Here the CDR3 reads CASRPQGFGYEQYF. CDR3 DNA: TGTGCCAGCAGACCCCAGGGATTTGGATACGAGCAGTACTTC.

This rearrangement joins TRBV7-7 to TRBJ2-5; the match to TRBD2 covers 7 bases. Germline values: CDR1 SSHAT, CDR2 FNYEAQ (reference sequence). Trimming removed 2 bases from V and 5 bases from J; junction bases left unmatched: 5. This CDR3 spans 14 amino acids. The CDR3 protein is CASSLRGGLETQYF. As DNA, the CDR3 is TGTGCCAGCAGCTTAAGGGGAGGGCTGGAGACCCAGTACTTC.

The V call is TRBV5-5, the J call TRBJ2-5; possibly TRBD1 for D (5 bases). V shed 0 bases and J shed 5 bases, with 17 bases lying between them. CDR1 is SGHKS and CDR2 is YYEKEE in the germline V gene (reference sequence). The CDR3 runs to 16 residues. Written as DNA, the CDR3 is TGTGCCAGCAGCTTGGCCTTGGACATAGGTGTCGAGACCCAGTACTTC. Translated, it gives CASSLALDIGVETQYF.

V is TRBV7-8 and J is TRBJ2-3; weak D call: TRBD2 (5 bases). The CDR3 covers 14 residues. The germline V and J ends were trimmed by 4 bases and 3 bases, with 11 bases remaining between them. Looked up from germline, CDR1 is SGHVS and CDR2 is FQNEAQ. The CDR3 region has the DNA TGTGCCAGCAGCTGGGTCGGACTGACAGATACGCAGTATTTT. Its translation: CASSWVGLTDTQYF.

The chain couples TRBV4-1 to TRBJ2-2; 9 bases are shared with TRBD2. The CDR3 has 17 amino acids. Germline-derived CDR1 and CDR2 are MGHRA and YSYEKL. J lost 3 bases, V lost 0 bases, and 5 bases had no gene match. The CDR3 sequence is CASSQDGGRAHTGELFF. The CDR3 nucleotides read TGCGCCAGCAGCCAAGATGGCGGGAGGGCTCACACCGGGGAGCTGTTTTTT.

This chain connects TRBV10-1 to TRBJ2-1; the D is unclear. In germline, CDR1 is WNHNN, CDR2 SYGVQD (reference sequence). The CDR3 is 16 amino acids. The V and J ends lost 0 bases and 3 bases respectively, with 12 bases between them. CDR3 nucleotide sequence: TGCGCCAGCAGTGAGTCCGTACAGCCACTCTACAATGAGCAGTTCTTC. Protein sequence: CASSESVQPLYNEQFF.

This clone was counted once. The V gene is TRBV28, the J gene TRBJ1-2; TRBD1 matches at 7 bases. After removal of 4 bases from V and 2 bases from J, the junction contained 1 base not matched to a gene. CDR1 is MDHEN, CDR2 SYDVKM, per germline. This CDR3 is built from 13 residues. The CDR3 coding sequence is TGTGCCAGCAGTTCGGGACAGAACTATGGCTACACCTTC. Protein: CASSSGQNYGYTF.

The rearrangement uses TRBV5-6 and TRBJ2-5; 7 bases are a match to TRBD1. From germline, CDR1 is SGHDT and CDR2 YYEEEE. CDR3 length equals 15 residues. The junction had 9 bases not matched to a gene; V was cut back by 3 bases and J by 4 bases. The CDR3 nucleotides read TGTGCCAGCAGCTCTCAGACAGGGAACCGAGAGACCCAGTACTTC. Its translation is CASSSQTGNRETQYF.